Listed below are T cell receptor beta chains from one sample, sequenced in a study of blood T cell repertoires in COVID-19. Assay: immunoSEQ multiplex PCR; the TCRdb copy retains only in-frame clones and omits some. The sample lists 81,000 or so clones, about 85% occurring once. Sequencing input: peripheral blood. The receptors here all came from a woman in her 70s with active or convalescent COVID-19. CDR3s include the opening cysteine and the closing phenylalanine or tryptophan. The order of the fields is D gene, J gene, V gene, clone size, CDR3 protein, CDR3 DNA. A D gene is named only where the DNA matches it firmly. Some rows have no size entry. The others give once, few or many, or a class for an expanded clone.

>-|TRBJ2-2|TRBV5-5|-
CASSLVVTIGELFF
TGTGCCAGCAGCTTGGTAGTAACCATCGGGGAGCTGTTTTTT
>-|TRBJ1-4|TRBV27|-
CASSFAGKLFF
TGTGCCAGCAGTTTTGCCGGTAAACTGTTTTTT
>-|TRBJ2-7|TRBV5-5|-
CASSLGPGNEQYF
TGTGCCAGCAGCCTGGGACCGGGAAACGAGCAGTACTTC
>-|TRBJ2-6|TRBV2|-
CASGQKSSGANVLTF
TGTGCCAGTGGACAGAAGAGCTCTGGGGCCAACGTCCTGACTTTC
>TRBD1|TRBJ1-1|TRBV6-5|-
CASRQEGQTNTEAFF
TGTGCCAGCAGACAGGAGGGACAGACCAACACTGAAGCTTTCTTT
>TRBD1|TRBJ1-3|TRBV27|-
CASSLGVGQGKYPIYF
TGTGCCAGCAGCCTTGGTGTGGGACAGGGAAAGTACCCCATATATTTT
>-|TRBJ1-6|TRBV4-2|-
CASSLDSYSPLHF
TGTGCCAGCAGCCTGGACAGTTATTCACCCCTCCACTTT
>-|TRBJ1-6|TRBV6-5|-
CASSFRDKDSPLHF
TGTGCCAGCAGCTTCAGGGATAAGGATTCACCCCTCCACTTT
>-|TRBJ1-5|TRBV18|-
CASSNPEGLGSQPQHF
TGTGCCAGCTCCAACCCCGAGGGTTTGGGTAGTCAGCCCCAGCATTTT
>TRBD1|TRBJ1-1|TRBV7-2|few
CASSSLDRVGLGAFF
TGTGCCAGCAGCTCACTAGACAGGGTGGGGCTCGGAGCTTTCTTT
>TRBD1|TRBJ1-1|TRBV5-1|-
CASQDALVGQGTEAFF
TGCGCCAGCCAAGACGCACTCGTTGGACAGGGCACTGAAGCTTTCTTT
>TRBD1|TRBJ1-2|TRBV2|-
CASAGGTGAGYTF
TGTGCCAGCGCAGGGGGGACAGGGGCTGGCTACACCTTC
>TRBD1|TRBJ1-1|TRBV2|-
CASRDRGMHTEAFF
TGTGCCAGCAGGGACAGGGGGATGCACACTGAAGCTTTCTTT
>TRBD1|TRBJ1-1|TRBV6-2/TRBV6-3|-
CASSFDRVRGNTEAFF
TGTGCCAGCAGCTTCGACAGGGTAAGGGGGAACACTGAAGCTTTCTTT
>-|TRBJ1-2|TRBV27|once
CASSISLLAPGTNYGYTF
TGTGCCAGCAGCATATCCCTCTTGGCGCCCGGGACTAACTATGGCTACACCTTC
>TRBD2|TRBJ2-1|TRBV7-9|-
CASSLLWAGGEDEQFF
TGTGCCAGCAGCTTATTATGGGCGGGGGGAGAGGATGAGCAGTTCTTC
>-|TRBJ2-7|TRBV3-1/TRBV3-2|few
CASSQGGPTSYEQYF
TGTGCCAGCAGCCAAGGTGGGCCTACTTCCTACGAGCAGTACTTC
>-|TRBJ1-2|TRBV6-6|-
CASSYSMAANYGYTF
TGTGCCAGCAGTTACTCGATGGCAGCTAACTATGGCTACACCTTC
>TRBD2|TRBJ2-5|TRBV5-1|-
CASDTSGGETQYF
TGCGCCAGCGACACTAGCGGGGGAGAGACCCAGTACTTC
>TRBD1|TRBJ1-2|TRBV27|-
CASSSIRTGDGYGYTF
TGTGCCAGCAGTTCCATCCGAACAGGGGACGGCTATGGCTACACCTTC
>-|TRBJ1-1|TRBV19|-
CASRAYTGTRTEAFF
TGTGCCAGTAGGGCCTATACAGGGACTAGGACTGAAGCTTTCTTT
>-|TRBJ2-1|TRBV3-1/TRBV3-2|-
CASSQEQTTQFF
TGTGCCAGCAGCCAAGAGCAGACTACGCAGTTCTTC
>-|TRBJ1-5|TRBV4-2|-
CASSQDGGQVNQPQHF
TGTGCCAGCAGCCAAGATGGCGGGCAGGTCAATCAGCCCCAGCATTTT
>TRBD1|TRBJ1-3|TRBV18|-
CASSPTGTGYGNTIYF
TGTGCCAGCTCACCAACGGGGACAGGGTATGGAAACACCATATATTTT
>TRBD2|TRBJ2-7|TRBV7-6|-
CASSFSFRGGTQNSPYEQYF
TGTGCCAGCAGCTTCTCGTTTCGGGGGGGGACTCAAAATTCGCCCTACGAGCAGTACTTC
>-|TRBJ1-6|TRBV6-6|-
CASSYGGLSPLHF
TGTGCCAGCAGTTACGGAGGCCTCTCACCCCTCCACTTT
>TRBD1|TRBJ1-3|TRBV7-2|once
CASRSGQSSGNTIYF
TGTGCCAGCAGGTCGGGACAGAGCTCTGGAAACACCATATATTTT
>-|TRBJ1-2|TRBV27|-
CASSRQSGIGGYTF
TGTGCCAGCAGTAGACAGTCAGGGATTGGCGGCTACACCTTC
>TRBD1|TRBJ1-1|TRBV19|-
CASSIRQTGWAAFF
TGTGCCAGTAGTATTCGCCAGACAGGGTGGGCAGCTTTCTTT
>-|TRBJ2-1|TRBV4-1|-
CASSLRDSRIHNEQFF
TGCGCCAGCAGCCTAAGAGACTCCCGGATCCACAATGAGCAGTTCTTC
>-|TRBJ1-2|TRBV7-9|few
CASSLAEAAAVGYTF
TGTGCCAGCAGCTTAGCGGAGGCTGCCGCTGTTGGCTACACCTTC
>TRBD2|TRBJ2-1|TRBV7-2|-
CASSLGTSGYNEQFF
TGTGCCAGCAGCTTAGGGACTAGCGGTTACAATGAGCAGTTCTTC
>-|TRBJ2-1|TRBV11-2|-
CASSTQLSSYNEQFF
TGTGCCAGCAGCACCCAACTGAGCTCCTACAATGAGCAGTTCTTC
>-|TRBJ2-1|TRBV24-1|-
CATSAPQSGNEQFF
TGTGCCACCAGTGCCCCACAAAGCGGCAATGAGCAGTTCTTC
>-|TRBJ1-2|TRBV2|-
CASSVLSGSGYGYTF
TGTGCCAGCAGTGTTTTGTCCGGGTCGGGCTATGGCTACACCTTC
>TRBD1|TRBJ1-6|TRBV7-2|-
CASSWQGALNSPLHF
TGTGCCAGCAGCTGGCAGGGGGCGCTTAATTCACCCCTCCACTTT
>TRBD1|TRBJ2-5|TRBV11-2|-
CASSSGADRGLTETQYF
TGTGCCAGCAGCTCGGGAGCGGACAGGGGGCTGACGGAGACCCAGTACTTC